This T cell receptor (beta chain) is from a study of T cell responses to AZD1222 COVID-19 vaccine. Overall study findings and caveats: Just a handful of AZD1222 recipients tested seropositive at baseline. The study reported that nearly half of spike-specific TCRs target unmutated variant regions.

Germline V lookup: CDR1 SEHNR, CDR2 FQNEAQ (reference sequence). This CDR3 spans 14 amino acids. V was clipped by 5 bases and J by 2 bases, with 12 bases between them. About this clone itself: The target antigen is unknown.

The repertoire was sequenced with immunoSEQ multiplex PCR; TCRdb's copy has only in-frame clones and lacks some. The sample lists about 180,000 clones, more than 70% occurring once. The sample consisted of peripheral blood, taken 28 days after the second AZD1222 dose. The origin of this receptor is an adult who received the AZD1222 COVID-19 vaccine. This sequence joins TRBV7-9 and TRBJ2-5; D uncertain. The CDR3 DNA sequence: TGTGCCAGCAGCGCCCGGACCCGTCAAGAGACCCAGTACTTC. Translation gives CASSARTRQETQYF.